The 28 T cell receptor beta chains below come from one sample, sequenced in a study of cytomegalovirus exposure and HLA in healthy donors. It was with 60 Vbeta and 13 Jbeta primers that the PCR ran. TCRdb keeps only in-frame clones here, not all; method: immunoSEQ multiplex PCR. The table lists over 130,000 clones, approximately 67% of them singletons. Sequenced sample: PBMCs. These receptors were collected from an older woman in good health and CMV-seronegative.

This clone was seen a handful of times. This sequence joins TRBV10-3 and TRBJ2-7, with TRBD2 matching over 11 bases. The germline V gene has CDR1 ENHRY and CDR2 SYGVKD. This CDR3 has 16 amino acids. The V gene end was trimmed by 5 bases and the J gene end by 0 bases; junction bases not matched to a gene: 6. The CDR3 DNA is TGTGCCATCAGTATTAGCGGGAGGGCCTTCTCCTACGAGCAGTACTTC. Translating it yields CAISISGRAFSYEQYF.

V and J are TRBV7-3 and TRBJ2-6; D call uncertain. V was shortened by 0 bases and J by 2 bases, with 8 bases between the two germline ends. CDR1 and CDR2 from the germline V gene are SGHTA and FQGTGA. This CDR3 is built from 16 residues. DNA of the CDR3: TGTGCCAGCAGCTTAACGCCGAGTGCTGGGGCCAACGTCCTGACTTTC. As protein: CASSLTPSAGANVLTF. Filled out from reference TRBV7-3 and TRBJ2-6, the complete variable domain reads GAGVSQTPSNKVTEKGKYVELRCDPISGHTALYWYRQSLGQGPEFLIYFQGTGAADDSGLPNDRFFAVRPEGSVSTLKIQRTERGDSAVYLCASSLTPSAGANVLTFGAGSRLTVL.

Only one count was recorded for this clone. The chain employs TRBV5-6 and TRBJ2-5; a possible D gene is TRBD2 (6 bases). The germline V gene has CDR1 SGHDT and CDR2 YYEEEE. V was pared by 4 bases and J by 5 bases, with 15 bases between. The CDR3 loop spans 14 amino acids. In nucleotides, the CDR3 is TGTGCCAGCAGCAAGGGACGGAGCGGGGAGACCCAGTACTTC. Protein: CASSKGRSGETQYF.

This chain connects TRBV6-6 to TRBJ1-5; D perhaps matches TRBD1 (6 bases). CDR1 MNHNY and CDR2 SVGAGI come from the germline V gene (reference sequence). The V gene lost 0 bases and the J gene lost 7 bases, with 10 bases spanning the gap. The CDR3 length is 14 residues. CDR3 bases: TGTGCCAGCAGTTACTCAGGGGGTTTGCAGCCCCAGCATTTT. Translation: CASSYSGGLQPQHF.

The chain combines TRBV6-5 with TRBJ1-6, with TRBD1 as a possible D gene (5 bases). Germline V lookup: CDR1 MNHEY, CDR2 SVGAGI. V lost 6 bases, J lost 10 bases, and 10 bases lay in between. This CDR3 has 12 residues. CDR3 sequence reads: CASSQGESPLHF. In DNA, the CDR3 is TGTGCCAGCAGCCAGGGTGAATCACCCCTCCACTTT.

V usage is TRBV4-2 and J usage is TRBJ2-5; a weak D match, TRBD2 (6 bases). The ends were cut back, 0 bases at V and 7 bases at J, with 18 bases in the middle. This CDR3 spans 16 amino acids. Germline V gives CDR1 LGHNA, CDR2 YNFKEQ. CDR3 protein: CASSQDGGTGDGTQYF. CDR3 in DNA: TGTGCCAGCAGCCAAGACGGTGGGACTGGGGATGGGACCCAGTACTTC.

The chain carries TRBV4-1 and TRBJ2-6, with D possibly TRBD1 on 6 matching bases. Germline values: CDR1 MGHRA, CDR2 YSYEKL. The CDR3 runs to 18 residues. Trimming cost V 4 bases and J 1 base, with 17 bases left between them. CDR3 sequence: CASSRIRDILSGANVLTF. In nucleotides, the CDR3 is TGCGCCAGCAGCCGGATCCGGGACATTTTGTCTGGGGCCAACGTCCTGACTTTC.

The J gene is TRBJ1-2, the V gene TRBV11-2; D is unresolved. Germline V gene sequence: CDR1 SGHAT, CDR2 FQNNGV. The CDR3 has 12 amino acids. V gave up 1 base and J gave up 8 bases, with 8 bases separating them. CDR3 protein: CASSLVGRGYTF. In DNA form, the CDR3 reads TGTGCCAGCAGCTTAGTTGGGAGGGGCTACACCTTC.

This clone turned up a few times. The sample has other DNA sequences that encode this CDR3 too. The V gene is TRBV29-1, the J gene TRBJ2-3; TRBD2 matches at 8 bases. This CDR3 is 12 amino acids long. The junction had 0 bases not matched to a gene; V was cut back by 4 bases and J by 3 bases. Germline CDR1 SQVTM, CDR2 ANQGSEA. CDR3: CSVAGGTDTQYF. For the CDR3, the DNA is TGCAGCGTTGCGGGGGGGACAGATACGCAGTATTTT.

The genes are TRBV15 and TRBJ1-1, with D maybe TRBD1 (6 bases). Trimming pared 1 base from V and 11 bases from J, leaving 17 bases between. The CDR3 runs 14 residues. The germline gives CDR1 LNHNV, CDR2 YYDKDF (reference sequence). CDR3 amino acids: CATSRVPGDRAAFF. DNA of the CDR3: TGTGCCACCAGCAGAGTGCCAGGGGATCGAGCGGCTTTCTTT.

This chain joins TRBV5-5 and TRBJ2-3; D unclear. V was clipped by 6 bases and J by 2 bases, with 7 bases between them. The germline CDR1 and CDR2 sequences are SGHKS and YYEKEE (reference sequence). CDR3 length: 12 amino acids. The CDR3, as DNA: TGTGCCAGCAATCCAGTCACAGATACGCAGTATTTT. Its translation: CASNPVTDTQYF.

V gene TRBV7-6 combines with J gene TRBJ2-3; the D gene is possibly TRBD1 (6 bases). CDR1 is SGHVS and CDR2 is FNYEAQ in the germline V gene. V shed 3 bases and J shed 5 bases, with 12 bases lying between them. This CDR3 has 14 amino acids. The CDR3 sequence is CASSFDRFEDTQYF. CDR3 sequence (DNA): TGTGCCAGCAGCTTTGACAGGTTCGAAGATACGCAGTATTTT. Full variable domain (remainder filled in from reference TRBV7-6 and TRBJ2-3): GAGVSQSPRYKVTKRGQDVALRCDPISGHVSLYWYRQALGQGPEFLTYFNYEAQQDKSGLPNDRFSAERPEGSISTLTIQRTEQRDSAMYRCASSFDRFEDTQYFGPGTRLTVL.

V is TRBV6-5 and J is TRBJ1-5, with TRBD1 identical over 8 bases. Trimming cost V 4 bases and J 6 bases; bases outside gene matches: 5. Germline V gene data show CDR1 as MNHEY and CDR2 as SVGAGI. This CDR3 is 14 amino acids long. The CDR3: CASSFRGRGQPQHF. The CDR3 nucleotides are TGTGCCAGCAGTTTCAGGGGGCGAGGTCAGCCCCAGCATTTT.

This clone was seen a handful of times. V is TRBV5-4 and J is TRBJ2-1, with a weak D call TRBD2 (6 bases). V lost 2 bases, J lost 3 bases, and 9 bases lay in between. This CDR3 contains 14 residues. Germline V CDR1 and CDR2: SGHNT, YYREEE (reference sequence). CDR3: CASSLAGLYNEQFF. DNA of the CDR3: TGTGCCAGCAGCTTAGCGGGCCTCTACAATGAGCAGTTCTTC.

V is TRBV7-8 and J is TRBJ2-2; 14 bases fit TRBD2. The germline V gene encodes CDR1 SGHVS and CDR2 FQNEAQ. The CDR3 consists of 17 residues. The V and J ends lost 5 bases and 7 bases, in that order; junction bases with no gene match: 9. The CDR3 spells CASSARTSGRISGELFF. The CDR3 region has the DNA TGTGCCAGCAGCGCCCGGACTAGCGGGAGGATCAGCGGGGAGCTGTTTTTT.

This clone has a single count. The CDR3 loop reads CASSLVGGVSNEQFF. The CDR3 bases are TGTGCCAGCAGCTTGGTCGGGGGGGTTTCCAATGAGCAGTTCTTC. This chain joins TRBV5-4 and TRBJ2-1, with 8 bases identical to TRBD2. V lost 0 bases and J lost 6; bases outside the gene matches: 5. There are 15 residues in the CDR3. Per germline, CDR1 SGHNT and CDR2 YYREEE (reference sequence).

This clone was detected only a few times. V and J are TRBV5-1 and TRBJ2-3; 7 bases line up with TRBD1. J was trimmed by 1 base and V by 0 bases; bases with no gene match: 8. Germline values: CDR1 SGHRS, CDR2 YFSETQ. This CDR3 has 17 amino acids. The CDR3 sequence: CASSLAVSGGGTDTQYF. Written as DNA, the CDR3 is TGCGCCAGCAGCTTGGCTGTATCAGGGGGAGGCACAGATACGCAGTATTTT.

The rearrangement joins TRBV7-2 to TRBJ2-3; 10 nucleotides align to TRBD2. The CDR3 totals 16 residues. Unmatched junction bases numbered 8, after V lost 5 bases and J lost 3 bases. Germline CDR1 SGHTA, CDR2 FQGNSA. The chain's CDR3 is CASSRVPSGSTDTQYF. Written as DNA, the CDR3 is TGTGCCAGCAGCCGAGTTCCTAGCGGGAGTACAGATACGCAGTATTTT.

This sequence joins TRBV11-3 and TRBJ2-3; 7 bases agree with TRBD2. The J segment lost 4 bases and the V segment lost 3 bases, leaving 7 bases of the junction unmatched. Germline CDR1 SGHNT, CDR2 YENEEA. The CDR3 runs to 15 residues. CDR3 protein: CASSLRGGDADTQYF. The CDR3 bases are TGTGCCAGCAGCTTGAGGGGAGGGGATGCAGATACGCAGTATTTT.

This clone turned up a few times. The chain has TRBV7-2 and TRBJ1-2; D may be TRBD1 (6 bases). V was trimmed by 2 bases and J by 9 bases, leaving 13 bases between them. The germline V gene encodes CDR1 SGHTA and CDR2 FQGNSA. The CDR3 loop spans 13 amino acids. The CDR3 coding sequence is TGTGCCAGCAGCTTATGGCAGGGGATTAGCTACACCTTC. Residues: CASSLWQGISYTF.

The rearrangement links TRBV2 to TRBJ2-7, with TRBD1 identical over 9 bases. This CDR3 is 15 amino acids long. Germline assignment: CDR1 SNHLY and CDR2 FYNNEI. Trimming cost V 0 bases and J 5 bases; bases outside gene matches: 5. The CDR3, as DNA: TGTGCCAGCAGTGAAGCAAGGGACAGGGCCCACGAGCAGTACTTC. This codes for CASSEARDRAHEQYF.

This rearrangement joins TRBV6-5 to TRBJ1-2; D not resolved. The CDR3 is 13 residues long. Trimming shortened V by 2 bases and J by 3 bases, and 7 bases separated the two germline ends. CDR1 is MNHEY and CDR2 is SVGAGI in the germline V gene. CDR3 protein: CASSYEGDYGYTF. The CDR3 DNA reads TGTGCCAGCAGTTACGAGGGAGACTATGGCTACACCTTC.

This clone was seen a few times. The chain combines TRBV27 with TRBJ2-5, with TRBD1 as a possible D gene (5 bases). Germline CDR1 reads MNHEY; CDR2 reads SMNVEV (reference sequence). The V end was cut by 6 bases, the J end by 7 bases, with 18 bases between. The CDR3 extends over 14 amino acids. CDR3 amino acids: CASRRTVLRGTQYF. The CDR3 nucleotides read TGTGCCAGCAGAAGGACGGTCCTTAGGGGGACCCAGTACTTC.

This chain joins TRBV7-8 and TRBJ2-1; 9 bases map to TRBD2. The CDR3 sequence is 15 residues long. V shed 5 bases, J shed 9 bases, and the junction held 11 bases outside the gene matches. Germline assignment: CDR1 SGHVS and CDR2 FQNEAQ. The CDR3 loop is CASSPAGGRVGEQFF. DNA of the CDR3: TGTGCCAGCAGCCCAGCGGGAGGTCGGGTTGGTGAGCAGTTCTTC.

The chain carries TRBV18 and TRBJ1-1, with TRBD1 matching over 9 bases. V lost 4 bases, J lost 3 bases, and 9 bases stayed unmatched. This CDR3 is 16 amino acids long. CDR1 KGHSH and CDR2 LQKENI come from the germline V gene. The CDR3 coding sequence is TGTGCCAGCTCACTAGGGACAGGGACTTTGTACACTGAAGCTTTCTTT. Its protein product is CASSLGTGTLYTEAFF.

This clone was recorded once. The rearrangement uses TRBV19 and TRBJ1-1; D might be TRBD1 (6 bases). The CDR3 sequence is 15 residues long. CDR1 is LNHDA and CDR2 is SQIVND in the germline V gene (reference sequence). V dropped 4 bases and J dropped 5 bases, with 17 bases sitting between them. The CDR3 region is CASSRGGQGDTEAFF. In DNA, the CDR3 is TGTGCCAGTAGTAGGGGGGGGCAGGGTGATACTGAAGCTTTCTTT.

This chain joins TRBV6-1 and TRBJ2-5; D gene unclear. The CDR3 is made up of 12 amino acids. Germline-derived CDR1 and CDR2 are MNHNS and SASEGT. Trimming took 3 bases from V and 1 from J, leaving 3 bases between them. DNA for the CDR3: TGTGCCAGCAGTGACCTCCAAGAGACCCAGTACTTC. This encodes CASSDLQETQYF.

This clone was recorded a few times. The chain joins TRBV7-9 to TRBJ2-7, with D perhaps TRBD2 (5 bases). Germline-derived CDR1 and CDR2 are SEHNR and FQNEAQ (reference sequence). V dropped 5 bases and J dropped 3 bases, with 17 bases sitting between them. This CDR3 is 15 amino acids long. CDR3 nucleotides: TGTGCCAGCAGCCCCCCAGGAGGTCGGGACTACGAGCAGTACTTC. Translated, it gives CASSPPGGRDYEQYF.